This TCR beta chain was observed in a study of cytomegalovirus exposure and HLA in healthy donors. Whole-study results and caveats: Sequencing had likely introduced a cluster of highly shared sequence variants as an artifact.

The V and J ends lost 4 bases and 3 bases respectively, with 6 bases between them. CDR1 is SEHNR and CDR2 is FQNEAQ in the germline V gene (reference sequence). This CDR3 has 12 residues. Amplification used 60 Vbeta primers and 13 Jbeta primers. The assay was immunoSEQ multiplex PCR, and TCRdb's table has in-frame clones only and misses some. Of around 130,000 clones listed, around 84% were seen once; the top ten hold about 3%. As regards this clone: Its antigen is unidentified.

The chain has TRBV7-9 and TRBJ1-2; the D gene is possibly TRBD1 (6 bases). This TCR was sampled from a woman between 18 and 30 years old in good health and CMV-seropositive. The sample consisted of PBMCs. CDR3 sequence (DNA): TGTGCCAGCAGCTCAGGGGACTATGGCTACACCTTC. It specifies CASSSGDYGYTF. The full variable domain, rest sourced from reference TRBV7-9 and TRBJ1-2, is DTGVSQNPRHKITKRGQNVTFRCDPISEHNRLYWYRQTLGQGPEFLTYFQNEAQLEKSRLLSDRFSAERPKGSFSTLEIQRTEQGDSAMYLCASSSGDYGYTFGSGTRLTVV.